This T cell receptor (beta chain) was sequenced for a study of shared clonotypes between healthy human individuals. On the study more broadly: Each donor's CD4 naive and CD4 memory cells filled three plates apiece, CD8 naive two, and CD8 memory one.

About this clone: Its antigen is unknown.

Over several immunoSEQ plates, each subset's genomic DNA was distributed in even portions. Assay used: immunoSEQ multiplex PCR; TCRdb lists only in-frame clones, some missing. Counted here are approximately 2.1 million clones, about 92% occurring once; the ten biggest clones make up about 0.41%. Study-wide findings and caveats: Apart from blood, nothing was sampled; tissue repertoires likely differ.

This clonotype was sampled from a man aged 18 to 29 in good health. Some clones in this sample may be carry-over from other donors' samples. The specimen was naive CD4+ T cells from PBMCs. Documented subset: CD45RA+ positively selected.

DNA for the CDR3: TGTGCCAGCAGCTTGGCGATAGCGGGAGAATCTGAGCAGTTCTTC. Encoded protein: CASSLAIAGESEQFF. The rearrangement links TRBV5-4 to TRBJ2-1, with 9 positions matching TRBD2. This CDR3 region has 15 residues. The V gene's germline CDR1 is SGHNT and CDR2 YYREEE (reference sequence). V dropped 0 bases and J dropped 9; count of bases not matched to a gene: 7.